One sample yielded the 3 T cell receptor beta chains listed below, sequenced in a study of tumor and adjacent non-tumor tissue in lung cancer. TCRbeta libraries were built with three rounds of nested PCR, modified from ARM-PCR. TCRdb re-called the multiplex PCR reads through MiXCR, storing one row per CDR3 protein. The data hold 90,000 to 100,000 distinct CDR3 sequences, with roughly 78% observed a single time. The template was RNA from unsorted bulk tissue. This non-tumor lung sample came from over 3 cm beyond the tumor edge. The specimen sequenced was distant non-tumor lung tissue. The receptors here all came from a man aged 60-69 years with small cell lung cancer.

The chain has TRBV7-8 and TRBJ2-5, with D unclear. The CDR3 consists of 13 residues. In germline, CDR1 is SGHVS, CDR2 FQNEAQ. V was clipped by 10 bases and J by 0 bases, with 12 bases between them. The CDR3 loop is CANTCEDQETQYF. Written as DNA, the CDR3 is TGTGCCAACACCTGTGAGGACCAAGAGACCCAGTACTTC.

As regards this clonotype: A junction end diverges from the germline sequence, so it may reflect a read error. The chain joins TRBV12-3 or TRBV12-4 to TRBJ2-1; D possibly corresponds to TRBD1 (5 bases). The CDR3 sequence is 13 residues long. The CDR3, as DNA: TGTGCCGGCAGTTTAGACAGTTACAATGAGCAGTTCTTC. Encoded protein: CAGSLDSYNEQFF.

This clonotype came up many times. The V gene is TRBV12-3 or TRBV12-4, the J gene TRBJ2-5; 8 bases line up with TRBD2. Unmatched junction bases numbered 6, after V lost 3 bases and J lost 9 bases. The CDR3 has 13 residues. The CDR3 protein is CASSLGREVAQYF. The CDR3 DNA sequence: TGTGCCAGCAGTTTGGGGCGGGAGGTGGCCCAGTACTTC.